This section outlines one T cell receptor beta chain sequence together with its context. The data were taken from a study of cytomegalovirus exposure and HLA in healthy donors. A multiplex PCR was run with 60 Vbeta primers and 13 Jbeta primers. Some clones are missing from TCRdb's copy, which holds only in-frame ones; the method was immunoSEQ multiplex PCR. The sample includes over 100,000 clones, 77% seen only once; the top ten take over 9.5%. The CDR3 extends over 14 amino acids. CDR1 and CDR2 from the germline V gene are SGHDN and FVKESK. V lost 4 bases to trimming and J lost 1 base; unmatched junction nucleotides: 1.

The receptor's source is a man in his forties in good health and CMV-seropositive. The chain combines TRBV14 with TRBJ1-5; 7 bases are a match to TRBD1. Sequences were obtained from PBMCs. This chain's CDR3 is CASSRRGSNQPQHF. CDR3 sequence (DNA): TGTGCCAGCAGCCGCAGGGGGAGCAATCAGCCCCAGCATTTT.